Below are 27 T cell receptor beta chains sequenced from a single sample in a study of control samples from healthy donors and cancer patients. Sequencing was performed with immunoSEQ multiplex PCR; in TCRdb, only in-frame clones are kept and a portion is missing. Of around 110,000 clones in the sample, over 90% were seen once. Sequences were obtained from blood. The receptor set was obtained from a man aged 30-40 years in good health.

This chain connects TRBV7-9 to TRBJ1-1, with D tentatively TRBD1 (6 bases). Germline assignment: CDR1 SEHNR and CDR2 FQNEAQ (reference sequence). Between the trimmed V and J ends, which lost 5 bases and 11 bases, there was a span of 15 bases. This CDR3 is built from 12 residues. The CDR3 reads CASSQGFWGAFF. In DNA form, the CDR3 reads TGTGCCAGCAGCCAGGGGTTTTGGGGGGCTTTCTTT.

Only a few counts were recorded for this clone. The chain is built from TRBV7-9 and TRBJ2-5, with D perhaps being TRBD1 or TRBD2 (5 bases each). Germline-derived CDR1 and CDR2 are SEHNR and FQNEAQ (reference sequence). The germline V and J ends were trimmed by 5 bases and 5 bases, with 15 bases remaining between them. CDR3 length equals 14 residues. The CDR3 DNA follows: TGTGCCAGCAGCCTAACTAGGGACGGGGAGACCCAGTACTTC. Translated: CASSLTRDGETQYF.

This chain joins TRBV6-1 and TRBJ2-1; D is unresolved. The germline CDR1 and CDR2 sequences are MNHNS and SASEGT. The CDR3 has 16 amino acids. The V end lost 0 bases, the J end lost 4 bases, and 13 bases lay between the germline ends. CDR3 bases: TGTGCCAGCAGTGAAGCGTGGTCCCTGGGATACAATGAGCAGTTCTTC. Protein sequence: CASSEAWSLGYNEQFF.

This rearrangement joins TRBV30 to TRBJ1-2; possible D gene TRBD1, 5 bases. Trimming shortened V by 1 base and J by 13 bases, and 13 bases separated the two germline ends. Germline V gene lookup returns CDR1 GTSNPN and CDR2 SVGIG (reference sequence). This CDR3 contains 11 residues. CDR3 residues: CAWSGTGDRTF. In DNA form, the CDR3 reads TGTGCCTGGAGTGGCACAGGCGATCGCACCTTC.

The genes are TRBV20-1 and TRBJ2-1; D is undetermined. The germline V gene encodes CDR1 DFQATT and CDR2 SNEGSKA (reference sequence). V was cut by 3 bases and J by 1 base, with 10 bases left in between. CDR3 length: 14 residues. The CDR3 nucleotides read TGCAGTGCTAGTTACGGACGGTCCTACAATGAGCAGTTCTTC. It yields the protein CSASYGRSYNEQFF.

V and J are TRBV7-9 and TRBJ2-1; D unresolved. V was cut by 1 base and J by 5 bases, with 6 bases left in between. The CDR3 runs to 13 residues. Germline V gene lookup returns CDR1 SEHNR and CDR2 FQNEAQ (reference sequence). The CDR3 coding sequence is TGTGCCAGCAGCTTAGGACCCAACAATGAGCAGTTCTTC. Translated, it gives CASSLGPNNEQFF.

This clone was observed a single time. V is TRBV10-1 and J is TRBJ2-2; 10 bases fit TRBD1. This CDR3 spans 15 amino acids. The V segment lost 5 bases and the J segment 4 bases; nucleotides outside the gene matches: 4. Per the germline V gene, CDR1 is WNHNN and CDR2 is SYGVQD (reference sequence). In DNA form, the CDR3 reads TGCGCCAGCAGTAGACAGGGGGCAGGCACCGGGGAGCTGTTTTTT. This sequence encodes CASSRQGAGTGELFF.

CDR3 protein: CASSSRTSGITDTQYF. CDR3 in DNA: TGTGCCAGTAGTTCCCGGACTAGCGGGATCACAGATACGCAGTATTTT. The chain is built from TRBV19 and TRBJ2-3; TRBD2 matches 12 bases. The CDR3 spans 16 residues. With V trimmed by 5 bases and J by 2 bases, 5 bases remained unmatched. CDR1 is LNHDA and CDR2 is SQIVND in the germline V gene (reference sequence).

V is TRBV7-9 and J is TRBJ1-2; no definite D call. The germline V and J ends were trimmed by 1 base and 6 bases, with 12 bases remaining between them. The germline V gene encodes CDR1 SEHNR and CDR2 FQNEAQ (reference sequence). CDR3 size: 14 residues. CDR3 DNA: TGTGCCAGCAGCTTAGTAGGTGTCGGTAATGGCTACACCTTC. This encodes CASSLVGVGNGYTF.

The chain joins TRBV2 to TRBJ2-2, with 8 bases lining up with TRBD2. V gave up 8 bases and J gave up 6 bases; unmatched junction bases: 14. This CDR3 has 16 amino acids. Germline CDR1 is SNHLY and CDR2 is FYNNEI. CDR3 nucleotides: TGTGCCAGCTCACCCTCAGGCGGGGGACTAGCCGGGGAGCTGTTTTTT. This sequence encodes CASSPSGGGLAGELFF.

The chain employs TRBV10-3 and TRBJ1-1; no reliable D call. The germline gives CDR1 ENHRY, CDR2 SYGVKD. Deletions cut 5 bases from V and 3 bases from J, with 7 bases between. This CDR3 contains 12 residues. The CDR3 is CAISHGDTEAFF. In nucleotides, the CDR3 is TGTGCCATCAGTCATGGGGACACTGAAGCTTTCTTT.

The V and J genes are TRBV28 and TRBJ2-3, with D possibly TRBD2 on 7 matching bases. There are 16 residues in the CDR3. Germline V gene data show CDR1 as MDHEN and CDR2 as SYDVKM. The V end was cut by 5 bases, the J end by 0 bases, with 15 bases between. This chain's CDR3 is CASSPRGGLSTDTQYF. Written as DNA, the CDR3 is TGTGCCAGCAGTCCGAGGGGGGGGCTTAGCACAGATACGCAGTATTTT.

The gene calls are TRBV7-3 and TRBJ2-1; 13 bases line up with TRBD2. Germline lookup yields CDR1 SGHTA and CDR2 FQGTGA. J gave up 8 bases and V 4 bases, and 5 bases lay outside the gene matches. The CDR3 length is 15 residues. Written as DNA, the CDR3 is TGTGCCAGCAGCTCTACTAGCGGGGGGGACTATGAGCAGTTCTTC. Residues: CASSSTSGGDYEQFF. Complete variable domain (other parts from reference TRBV7-3 and TRBJ2-1): GAGVSQTPSNKVTEKGKYVELRCDPISGHTALYWYRQSLGQGPEFLIYFQGTGAADDSGLPNDRFFAVRPEGSVSTLKIQRTERGDSAVYLCASSSTSGGDYEQFFGPGTRLTVL.

The chain combines TRBV5-4 with TRBJ2-6, with TRBD2 matching over 7 bases. V trimming: 3 bases; J trimming: 2 bases; junction bases outside the gene matches: 5. The germline V gene encodes CDR1 SGHNT and CDR2 YYREEE (reference sequence). The CDR3 contains 16 residues. Here the CDR3 reads CASSWGGTAGANVLTF. CDR3 sequence (DNA): TGTGCCAGCAGCTGGGGGGGGACGGCTGGGGCCAACGTCCTGACTTTC.

The V gene is TRBV28, the J gene TRBJ1-3; D is unresolved. This CDR3 region has 15 residues. Trimming shortened V by 2 bases and J by 0 bases, and 8 bases separated the two germline ends. CDR1 MDHEN and CDR2 SYDVKM come from the germline V gene. CDR3 in amino acids: CASSLVGFSGNTIYF. Here the CDR3 DNA reads TGTGCCAGCAGTTTAGTAGGCTTCTCTGGAAACACCATATATTTT.

The table lists this clone with a few counts. This sequence joins TRBV6-1 and TRBJ1-2; no firm D call. Germline CDR1 and CDR2: MNHNS and SASEGT. The CDR3 spans 16 residues. Trimming pared 2 bases from V and 5 bases from J, leaving 18 bases between. The CDR3 region is CASSERAGWRVYGYTF. In nucleotides, the CDR3 is TGTGCCAGCAGTGAAAGGGCAGGCTGGCGAGTATATGGCTACACCTTC.

The genes are TRBV9 and TRBJ1-2, with 9 positions matching TRBD1. The CDR3 is made up of 16 amino acids. Trimming took 3 bases from V and 4 from J; bases not matched to a gene: 10. CDR1 is SGDLS, CDR2 YYNGEE, per germline. The CDR3 region has the DNA TGTGCCAGCAGCGCCGGGACAGGGTGGCCCTCCTATGGCTACACCTTC. It codes for CASSAGTGWPSYGYTF.

As DNA, the CDR3 is TGTGCCAGCAGTTCTCGGGACATCAGAGAGGGAGGCAATCAGCCCCAGCATTTT. This codes for CASSSRDIREGGNQPQHF. The rearrangement links TRBV5-5 to TRBJ1-5; TRBD1 might be the D (6 bases). The CDR3 totals 18 residues. V lost 5 bases to trimming and J lost 2 bases, with 23 bases between them. In germline, CDR1 is SGHKS, CDR2 YYEKEE (reference sequence).

This clone has only one observation. The chain joins TRBV9 to TRBJ2-1; TRBD1 might be the D (5 bases). The V gene's germline CDR1 is SGDLS and CDR2 YYNGEE. Trimming pared 4 bases from V and 6 bases from J, leaving 14 bases between. The CDR3 covers 14 residues. DNA for the CDR3: TGTGCCAGCAGCCCGCGCAGTGGGGCCAATGAGCAGTTCTTC. It codes for CASSPRSGANEQFF. The whole variable domain, remainder taken from reference TRBV9 and TRBJ2-1, is DSGVTQTPKHLITATGQRVTLRCSPRSGDLSVYWYQQSLDQGLQFLIQYYNGEERAKGNILERFSAQQFPDLHSELNLSSLELGDSALYFCASSPRSGANEQFFGPGTRLTVL.

This clone was recorded once. V usage is TRBV29-1 and J usage is TRBJ2-1; D gene unclear. The germline V and J ends were trimmed by 3 bases and 0 bases, with 9 bases remaining between them. Germline CDR1 reads SQVTM; CDR2 reads ANQGSEA. This CDR3 has 14 residues. This CDR3 reads CSVDQPSSYNEQFF. The CDR3 DNA reads as TGCAGCGTTGATCAACCGAGCTCCTACAATGAGCAGTTCTTC.

The rearrangement uses TRBV7-3 and TRBJ1-6; D possibly corresponds to TRBD1 (6 bases). CDR1 SGHTA and CDR2 FQGTGA come from the germline V gene. CDR3 length equals 14 residues. Trimming shortened V by 5 bases and J by 5 bases, and 10 bases separated the two germline ends. CDR3 in DNA: TGTGCCAGCAGCAAATCAGGGGATAATTCACCCCTCCACTTT. As protein: CASSKSGDNSPLHF.

This chain uses TRBV4-1 with TRBJ2-1; 11 bases agree with TRBD2. Losses at the gene ends were 0 bases for V and 6 bases for J; bases not matched to a gene: 1. The CDR3 totals 15 residues. CDR1 is MGHRA, CDR2 YSYEKL, per germline. CDR3 region: CASSQDSGGANEQFF. The CDR3 DNA reads TGCGCCAGCAGCCAAGATAGCGGGGGGGCCAATGAGCAGTTCTTC.

The genes are TRBV27 and TRBJ1-2; D is unresolved. Germline V gene sequence: CDR1 MNHEY, CDR2 SMNVEV (reference sequence). There are 13 residues in the CDR3. V shed 6 bases and J shed 3 bases, with 11 bases lying between them. The DNA for the CDR3 is TGTGCCAGCAGCCTCGGGCGGTACTATGGCTACACCTTC. Protein sequence: CASSLGRYYGYTF.

The gene calls are TRBV5-1 and TRBJ1-4, with D uncertain. CDR1 and CDR2 (germline): SGHRS, YFSETQ. With 10 bases removed from V and 4 bases from J, the gap between germline ends came to 17 bases. The CDR3 runs to 14 residues. CDR3 nucleotide sequence: TGCGCCTCCATGGGTGAGGGTCTTAATGAAAAACTGTTTTTT. Translation: CASMGEGLNEKLFF.

The chain carries TRBV6-5 and TRBJ1-1, with D possibly being TRBD1 (6 bases). CDR3 size: 14 residues. The germline V and J ends were trimmed by 4 bases and 1 base, with 10 bases remaining between them. CDR1 and CDR2 (germline): MNHEY, SVGAGI. The CDR3 DNA sequence: TGTGCCAGCAGTTGGTCGGGACAGAACACTGAAGCTTTCTTT. Its protein product is CASSWSGQNTEAFF.

The chain is built from TRBV7-2 and TRBJ1-1; D gene unclear. The germline V and J ends were trimmed by 2 bases and 9 bases, with 7 bases remaining between them. This CDR3 comprises 11 residues. Germline-derived CDR1 and CDR2 are SGHTA and FQGNSA. CDR3 amino acids: CASSLRAKAFF. The CDR3 coding sequence is TGTGCCAGCAGCTTACGGGCAAAAGCTTTCTTT.

The CDR3 region is CASSEGGGQGQPQHF. CDR3 nucleotide sequence: TGTGCCAGCAGTGAAGGAGGAGGTCAGGGTCAGCCCCAGCATTTT. V gene TRBV6-1 combines with J gene TRBJ1-5, with D possibly being TRBD1 (5 bases). The CDR3 has 15 amino acids. Per the germline V gene, CDR1 is MNHNS and CDR2 is SASEGT. Trimming took off 1 base at V and 6 bases at J, with 13 bases between the two ends.